These 17 T cell receptor beta chains were all obtained from the same sample, sequenced in a study of blood T cell repertoires in COVID-19. Generated by immunoSEQ multiplex PCR, the TCRdb table keeps only in-frame clones and is missing some. The table has about 210,000 clones, 84% seen once. Sequencing was done on a sample of peripheral blood. Receptors originate from an elderly woman with COVID-19, enrolled during active disease.

The CDR3 DNA reads as TGTGCCAGCAGCTCCCCTCTAGCGGGAGGGAGCTCCTACAATGAGCAGTTCTTC. Its protein is CASSSPLAGGSSYNEQFF. V is TRBV11-3 and J is TRBJ2-1; 12 positions agree with TRBD2. The length of the CDR3 is 18 residues. The V and J ends lost 4 bases and 0 bases, in that order; junction bases with no gene match: 7. Germline V CDR1 and CDR2: SGHNT, YENEEA. The variable domain in full, completed from reference TRBV11-3 and TRBJ2-1, reads EAGVVQSPRYKIIEKKQPVAFWCNPISGHNTLYWYLQNLGQGPELLIRYENEEAVDDSQLPKDRFSAERLKGVDSTLKIQPAELGDSAVYLCASSSPLAGGSSYNEQFFGPGTRLTVL.

This rearrangement joins TRBV19 to TRBJ1-2; TRBD1 agrees at 8 bases. With 4 bases clipped from V and 8 bases from J, the junction kept 9 bases outside the gene matches. The CDR3 is made up of 14 amino acids. Looked up from germline, CDR1 is LNHDA and CDR2 is SQIVND (reference sequence). In DNA form, the CDR3 reads TGTGCCAGTAGTACACAGGGGGTTTCTCGCGGCTACACCTTC. Translated, it gives CASSTQGVSRGYTF.

This clone was counted between two and nine times. The rearrangement links TRBV9 to TRBJ1-4; D may be TRBD1 (6 bases). The V and J ends lost 3 bases and 3 bases respectively, with 9 bases between them. Germline lookup yields CDR1 SGDLS and CDR2 YYNGEE. This CDR3 is 14 amino acids long. For the CDR3, the DNA is TGTGCCAGCAGCGGCCGGACAGCTAATGAAAAACTGTTTTTT. It yields the protein CASSGRTANEKLFF.

The rearrangement joins TRBV5-1 to TRBJ2-7, with D unclear. The V gene lost 3 bases and the J gene lost 6 bases, with 19 bases spanning the gap. Germline assignment: CDR1 SGHRS and CDR2 YFSETQ. The CDR3 has 15 amino acids. CDR3 nucleotides: TGCGCCAGCAGCTCCAAGGCCGAGACTCGGAGCGAGCAGTACTTC. Its protein is CASSSKAETRSEQYF.

The chain links TRBV29-1 to TRBJ2-3, with D possibly being TRBD1 (6 bases). This CDR3 comprises 15 residues. Trimming took 4 bases from V and 2 from J, leaving 16 bases between them. From germline, CDR1 is SQVTM and CDR2 ANQGSEA. CDR3 loop: CSVVGSGEDTDTQYF. The DNA for the CDR3 is TGCAGCGTTGTCGGGTCAGGGGAAGACACAGATACGCAGTATTTT.

The chain couples TRBV18 to TRBJ2-5; 12 positions match TRBD2. J lost 0 bases, V lost 5 bases, and 10 bases had no gene match. Germline loops: CDR1 KGHSH, CDR2 LQKENI. CDR3 length: 18 amino acids. This CDR3 is CASSSRPGLAGNQETQYF. CDR3 in DNA: TGTGCCAGCTCATCCCGACCCGGACTAGCGGGGAACCAAGAGACCCAGTACTTC.

The chain uses TRBV5-1 and TRBJ2-7, with 12 positions matching TRBD2. With V trimmed by 4 bases and J by 4 bases, 3 bases remained unmatched. The CDR3 has 14 residues. Looked up from germline, CDR1 is SGHRS and CDR2 is YFSETQ. The CDR3 loop is CASSRTSGGYEQYF. The CDR3 bases are TGCGCCAGCAGCCGTACTAGCGGGGGGTACGAGCAGTACTTC.

This chain uses TRBV28 with TRBJ1-5, with unresolved D. Germline V gives CDR1 MDHEN, CDR2 SYDVKM. The V end lost 7 bases, the J end lost 7 bases, and 20 bases lay between the germline ends. This CDR3 has 15 residues. The CDR3 spells CASTDSWLAGQPQHF. Here the CDR3 DNA reads TGTGCCAGCACTGATTCGTGGTTAGCCGGCCAGCCCCAGCATTTT.

The rearrangement joins TRBV4-1 to TRBJ1-6, with 9 nucleotides matching TRBD1. V shed 4 bases, J shed 7 bases, and the junction held 8 bases outside the gene matches. CDR1 is MGHRA and CDR2 is YSYEKL in the germline V gene. The CDR3 is made up of 16 amino acids. CDR3 protein: CASSRLQGARNSPLHF. DNA for the CDR3: TGCGCCAGCAGCCGCCTACAGGGGGCGAGGAATTCACCCCTCCACTTT.

This clone was found a few times. The genes are TRBV27 and TRBJ2-7; D possibly corresponds to TRBD2 (6 bases). V dropped 5 bases and J dropped 4 bases, with 15 bases sitting between them. This CDR3 is built from 14 residues. Germline V lookup: CDR1 MNHEY, CDR2 SMNVEV (reference sequence). CDR3 amino acids: CASSPRLGRYEQYF. The CDR3 coding sequence is TGTGCCAGCAGTCCCCGTCTGGGGAGGTACGAGCAGTACTTC.

The CDR3 protein is CASSTTTGSYEQYF. The CDR3 nucleotides read TGTGCCAGCAGCACCACGACAGGGTCCTACGAGCAGTACTTC. The V gene is TRBV7-2, the J gene TRBJ2-7, with 7 positions matching TRBD1. Losses at the gene ends were 5 bases for V and 1 base for J; bases not matched to a gene: 5. The length of the CDR3 is 14 residues. Germline-derived CDR1 and CDR2 are SGHTA and FQGNSA.

The chain employs TRBV18 and TRBJ2-1; 7 nucleotides agree with TRBD2. Germline CDR1 and CDR2: KGHSH and LQKENI. The CDR3 is made up of 13 amino acids. V lost 8 bases to trimming and J lost 0 bases; unmatched junction nucleotides: 1. The CDR3 coding sequence is TGTGCCAGCCGCGGGAGCTCCTACAATGAGCAGTTCTTC. This gives the protein CASRGSSYNEQFF.

The chain employs TRBV7-8 and TRBJ1-1; a possible D gene is TRBD1 (6 bases). V was cut by 1 base and J by 1 base, with 10 bases left in between. Germline-derived CDR1 and CDR2 are SGHVS and FQNEAQ. CDR3 length: 15 amino acids. Written as DNA, the CDR3 is TGTGCCAGCAGCTTAGTTTGGGGGCAGAACACTGAAGCTTTCTTT. It is translated as CASSLVWGQNTEAFF.

This sequence joins TRBV5-1 and TRBJ1-2; D possibly corresponds to TRBD1 (6 bases). This CDR3 region has 15 residues. Germline V gene lookup returns CDR1 SGHRS and CDR2 YFSETQ. The ends were cut back, 0 bases at V and 2 bases at J, with 11 bases in the middle. Here the CDR3 reads CASSLGPQGNYGYTF. The CDR3 nucleotides read TGCGCCAGCAGCTTGGGGCCCCAGGGGAACTATGGCTACACCTTC.

The chain combines TRBV6-2 or TRBV6-3 with TRBJ2-6; D gene uncertain. The CDR3 totals 16 residues. Per germline, CDR1 MNHEY and CDR2 SVGEGT. V dropped 4 bases and J dropped 1 base, with 11 bases sitting between them. DNA for the CDR3: TGTGCCAGCAGTTGGTCGGTTAGTTCTGGGGCCAACGTCCTGACTTTC. This encodes CASSWSVSSGANVLTF.

The rearrangement joins TRBV7-6 to TRBJ1-3; D gene unclear. This CDR3 region has 16 residues. Germline CDR1 SGHVS, CDR2 FNYEAQ. V was shortened by 5 bases and J by 0 bases, with 14 bases between the two germline ends. The DNA for the CDR3 is TGTGCCAGCAGCCAAGCCCGGGTCAGCTCTGGAAACACCATATATTTT. It is translated as CASSQARVSSGNTIYF.

As concerns this clone: The same CDR3 can be traced to other DNA sequences in this sample. The chain couples TRBV28 to TRBJ1-2; 8 positions agree with TRBD1. Germline V gene data show CDR1 as MDHEN and CDR2 as SYDVKM. The CDR3 has 12 residues. J gave up 4 bases and V 6 bases, and 1 base lay outside the gene matches. DNA for the CDR3: TGTGCCAGCAGCGACAGGGGCTATGGCTACACCTTC. Residues: CASSDRGYGYTF.